This T cell receptor (beta chain) is drawn from a study of CD8 T cells in ankylosing spondylitis. Study-wide results and caveats: Typical of ankylosing spondylitis blood, it appeared, was a TCR beta motif of about eight highly homologous variants.

The CDR3 totals 13 residues. Germline assignment: CDR1 SQVTM and CDR2 ANQGSEA. Trimming took off 4 bases at V and 1 base at J, with 9 bases between the two ends. Library preparation for TCR beta used quantitative 5'-RACE with molecular barcodes. MiXCR, applied by TCRdb to the 5' RACE reads, yields one record per CDR3 protein. This sample has under 30,000 distinct CDR3 sequences, with over 6.5% found just once. This clonotype was picked up many times. Antigen unknown. The clonotype originates from a male donor with ankylosing spondylitis or in good health (not recorded which). The chain uses TRBV29-1 and TRBJ2-3; D remains unclear. The source material was blood. Here the CDR3 reads CSVVSPRTDTQYF. The CDR3 nucleotides read TGCAGCGTTGTTAGCCCTCGCACAGATACGCAGTATTTT.